These 14 T cell receptor beta chains share one sample of origin, sequenced in a study of cytomegalovirus exposure and HLA in healthy donors. In the PCR, 60 Vbeta and 13 Jbeta primers were used. Clones were read by immunoSEQ multiplex PCR, and TCRdb kept only the in-frame ones, dropping some. The table shows fewer than 95,000 clones, with roughly 67% occurring only once. Sequences were obtained from PBMCs. The source of these receptors is a woman aged 45-60 years in good health and CMV-seropositive.

The J gene is TRBJ2-5, the V gene TRBV5-6, with TRBD2 as a possible D gene (6 bases). Germline loops: CDR1 SGHDT, CDR2 YYEEEE. This CDR3 contains 15 residues. V lost 0 bases and J 5 bases, leaving 14 bases between the germline ends. DNA of the CDR3: TGTGCCAGCAGCTTGGGAGGGACTCCTGGGGAGACCCAGTACTTC. As protein: CASSLGGTPGETQYF. Full variable domain (remainder filled in from reference TRBV5-6 and TRBJ2-5): DAGVTQSPTHLIKTRGQQVTLRCSPKSGHDTVSWYQQALGQGPQFIFQYYEEEERQRGNFPDRFSGHQFPNYSSELNVNALLLGDSALYLCASSLGGTPGETQYFGPGTRLLVL.

This chain links TRBV27 with TRBJ2-7; 8 nucleotides line up with TRBD1. V gave up 4 bases and J gave up 1 base; unmatched junction bases: 6. The germline V gene encodes CDR1 MNHEY and CDR2 SMNVEV (reference sequence). CDR3 size: 15 residues. The CDR3 sequence: CASSSGGAGSYEQYF. CDR3 DNA: TGTGCCAGCAGTTCAGGGGGCGCCGGGTCCTACGAGCAGTACTTC.

V is TRBV2 and J is TRBJ2-3; 8 positions match TRBD2. The CDR3 length is 15 residues. The ends lost 4 bases at V and 2 bases at J; junction bases unmatched: 5. Germline V gene data show CDR1 as SNHLY and CDR2 as FYNNEI. The CDR3 spells CASSVSTSVTDTQYF. As DNA, the CDR3 is TGTGCCAGCAGTGTCTCGACTAGCGTCACAGATACGCAGTATTTT.

This clone is a singleton in its sample. V is TRBV7-2 and J is TRBJ2-6, with D possibly TRBD1 on 6 matching bases. Germline CDR1 SGHTA, CDR2 FQGNSA. The CDR3 runs to 15 residues. V dropped 4 bases and J dropped 4 bases, with 11 bases sitting between them. CDR3 sequence: CASSWTVTGANVLTF. CDR3 in DNA: TGTGCCAGCAGCTGGACAGTAACCGGGGCCAACGTCCTGACTTTC.

The chain is built from TRBV5-1 and TRBJ1-6; 7 bases align to TRBD1. Germline CDR1 and CDR2: SGHRS and YFSETQ. The CDR3 sequence is 13 residues long. J gave up 8 bases and V 6 bases, and 5 bases lay outside the gene matches. Here the CDR3 DNA reads TGCGCCAGCAAGCAGGGGGAGGATTCACCCCTCCACTTT. Amino acid sequence: CASKQGEDSPLHF.

V and J are TRBV18 and TRBJ2-3, with D uncertain. Germline loops: CDR1 KGHSH, CDR2 LQKENI. The CDR3 consists of 14 residues. V was shortened by 5 bases and J by 2 bases, with 11 bases between the two germline ends. In DNA form, the CDR3 reads TGTGCCAGCTCATCAAACACGTACACAGATACGCAGTATTTT. Protein product: CASSSNTYTDTQYF.

V usage is TRBV6-1 and J usage is TRBJ1-4; perhaps TRBD1 as D (6 bases). This CDR3 comprises 15 residues. Trimming removed 7 bases from V and 4 bases from J, with 16 bases in between. Germline V lookup: CDR1 MNHNS, CDR2 SASEGT. The CDR3 protein is CASKEPGTYNEKLFF. CDR3 DNA sequence: TGTGCCAGCAAGGAACCCGGGACATATAATGAAAAACTGTTTTTT.

This rearrangement joins TRBV10-3 to TRBJ2-3; 7 bases map to TRBD1. Germline trimming cut 4 bases from V and 3 bases from J; bases unmatched to any gene: 4. The CDR3 contains 14 residues. The V gene's germline CDR1 is ENHRY and CDR2 SYGVKD. In DNA, the CDR3 is TGTGCCATCAGTGTCGACAGGGCAACAGATACGCAGTATTTT. It codes for CAISVDRATDTQYF.

The chain couples TRBV16 to TRBJ1-1; the D gene is possibly TRBD1 (6 bases). The CDR3 spans 15 residues. Deletions cut 0 bases from V and 7 bases from J, with 15 bases between. Germline V CDR1 and CDR2: KGHSY, FQNENV. The CDR3 bases are TGTGCCAGCAGCCAATCGAGGCAGGGGAGTAATGAAGCTTTCTTT. Translation gives CASSQSRQGSNEAFF.

This clone was recorded only once. The chain combines TRBV7-3 with TRBJ2-3; D call uncertain. Germline lookup yields CDR1 SGHTA and CDR2 FQGTGA. The CDR3 covers 12 residues. V lost 4 bases and J lost 0, with 2 bases in between. CDR3 DNA: TGTGCCAGCAGCTCTAGCACAGATACGCAGTATTTT. The encoded protein is CASSSSTDTQYF.

CDR3: CAWKLTVATDTQYF. CDR3 coding DNA: TGTGCCTGGAAGCTGACAGTGGCCACAGATACGCAGTATTTT. The V gene is TRBV30, the J gene TRBJ2-3; possibly TRBD1 for D (5 bases). V lost 4 bases, J lost 2 bases, and 13 bases lay in between. Germline CDR1 is GTSNPN and CDR2 is SVGIG (reference sequence). The CDR3 covers 14 residues.

The chain carries TRBV10-3 and TRBJ1-1; a possible D gene is TRBD1 (6 bases). CDR1 and CDR2 (germline): ENHRY, SYGVKD. V shed 6 bases and J shed 6 bases, with 20 bases lying between them. The CDR3 totals 15 residues. CDR3 protein: CAISTLTQGKAEAFF. CDR3 coding DNA: TGTGCCATCAGCACACTAACTCAGGGGAAAGCTGAAGCTTTCTTT.

This clone has just a few counts. This chain connects TRBV30 to TRBJ2-1; D is undetermined. Trimming cost V 2 bases and J 7 bases, with 6 bases left between them. Germline V gene sequence: CDR1 GTSNPN, CDR2 SVGIG (reference sequence). The CDR3 is 11 amino acids. CDR3 sequence reads: CAWSTGNEQFF. The CDR3 DNA sequence: TGTGCCTGGAGTACCGGGAATGAGCAGTTCTTC.

This clone was observed a few times. This chain links TRBV5-1 with TRBJ1-5; D not certain. The V end lost 2 bases, the J end lost 5 bases, and 11 bases lay between the germline ends. This CDR3 has 14 residues. Looked up from germline, CDR1 is SGHRS and CDR2 is YFSETQ. This chain's CDR3 is CASSLLPSDQPQHF. CDR3 sequence (DNA): TGCGCCAGCAGCTTACTACCCTCTGATCAGCCCCAGCATTTT.